The text below deals with one TCR beta chain. The antigen it recognizes is unknown. The cohort comprised 666 healthy bone marrow donors. At the time of sampling, all cohort members were nominally healthy, though unrecorded immune exposures were likely present. The donor was CMV seronegative and belonged to the group of over 350 seronegative cohort members. A peripheral blood sample was provided by each donor, and peripheral blood mononuclear cells were used for TCR beta sequencing. Genomic DNA extraction from the blood cell samples was performed with the Qiagen DNeasy Blood Extraction Kit. V is shortened by 4 bases, J by 3 bases, and the region joining them spans 14 bases. CDR1 and CDR2 were assigned from the germline V gene as SGHRS and YFSETQ. The CDR3 covers 15 residues, taking in both the cysteine and the phenylalanine. Of all the DNA, just the CDR3 is kept, 45 bases in frame from base 1. These data originate in a study of cytomegalovirus exposure and HLA in healthy donors (dated by TCRdb to about 2017). At the level of the whole study: In an earlier analysis of under 750 of the donors, about 260 Gb of sequence data and 117 million unique TCR beta sequences from roughly 190 million T cells were reported. The study aimed to test whether cataloging public T cell receptors could reveal signatures of past pathogen exposure. Using immunosequencing, the study profiled T cell repertoires from fewer than 700 subjects and related those repertoires to cytomegalovirus serostatus. The number of donors typed differed by locus, with 629-630 for A, B, C, DRB1 and DQB1, around 560 for DQA1, 606 for DPA1, and some 440 for DPB1. Because of strong linkage in the cohort, roughly five DR-DQ haplotypes were treated as single units for association and clustering. Donor age, sex, ethnicity and CMV serostatus were compiled together with the repertoire data. An earlier analysis of a few hundred of the donors applied high-throughput TCR beta sequencing to assess whether each TCR beta V gene segment acted as functional or pseudogenic. Genome-wide SNP genotypes for about 60% of the roughly 700 donors were used in a later genetic analysis, which treated that subset as a discovery cohort. All discovery cohort repertoires had been generated on a single sequencing platform. Roughly 300 gigabases of sequencing data and approximately 85 million unique TCR sequences were included in an early release covering 500 to 750 HLA-typed donors. Along with the approximately 650-subject first cohort, a separate validation cohort of about 110 different subjects was used. On average, roughly 250,000 unique TCR beta nucleotide sequences were sequenced per donor among a few hundred genotyped donors of the cohort, with roughly 18% of those sequences being non-productive. The later analysis used no new phenotypic data to find candidate immune exposures, relying instead on TCR beta sequences and their occurrence across donors. Of the 300 to 450 genotyped donors, 65% to 90% were placed in the genetic ancestry cluster associated with self-reported Caucasian donors. To predict cytomegalovirus infection status, the study combined high-throughput TCR immunosequencing, statistical association of individual TCRs with disease status, and machine learning. Both class I and class II loci were covered by HLA typing, at four-digit resolution. A later analysis re-analyzed previously published TCR beta repertoires from approximately 670 donors and added high-resolution HLA genotyping to study TCR occurrence patterns.

Library generation was performed with the immunoSEQ multiplex PCR assay. The multiplex PCR relied on a mix of 60 forward primers for TCR Vbeta segments and 13 reverse primers for TCR Jbeta segments. Amplification of the CDR3 region of rearranged TCR beta genes was performed with a multiplex PCR assay on genomic DNA. The Illumina HiSeq System was used to sequence the amplified TCR beta libraries as 87-base-pair reads. On the study's bioinformatics: A later analysis counted approximately 74 million unique TCR beta chains across the 670 or so repertoires, and around 9.9 million of these chains were shared by at least two donors. Raw reads were error-corrected and collapsed into unique sequences by a nearest-neighbor algorithm in which closely related sequences were merged to remove PCR and sequencing errors. V, D and J gene segments were assigned by aligning CDR3 sequences to IMGT reference sequences. For a sequence to be retained, at least a six-nucleotide match to both a V gene segment and a J gene segment was required. Rearrangements were classified as productive when the CDR3 lacked stop codons and remained in frame with V and J, and all other rearrangements were classified as non-productive. Following IMGT convention, CDR3 was defined as the stretch from the second conserved V-encoded cysteine up to the conserved J-encoded phenylalanine. Sequences without an unambiguous match to a single V gene segment were excluded from the earlier analysis of 500 to 700 of the donors. In an earlier analysis of some 590 of the donors, a V segment was called functional when productive rearrangements were above 56.7%, and segregating when the standard deviation between donors exceeded 5%. To diagnose cytomegalovirus status from the catalog of TCR beta chain sequences, a statistical classification framework was built. In a later analysis, V and J genes were assigned by comparing TCR nucleotide sequences against IMGT/GENE-DB human TR gene sequences. The TCRdist pipeline was used in a later analysis to assign CDR3 sequences and most-parsimonious VDJ recombination scenarios. In a later analysis, each TCR beta chain was defined by its CDR3 amino acid sequence together with its V-gene family, and reads without a unique V-gene family were excluded. In a later analysis, approximately 590 highly shared, low-generation-probability nucleotide sequences were removed to address suspected cross-contamination and a sequencing artifact. For each public chain, a later analysis derived a clonal expansion index from normalized ranks of inferred template counts within each repertoire. A later analysis computed generation probabilities with a VDJ recombination model fitted to out-of-frame rearrangements, and checked the results against IGoR. In a later analysis, TCR-TCR, TCR-HLA and TCR-CMV co-occurrence was scored with hypergeometric tests, and a repertoire-size bias correction was applied to TCR pairs. A later analysis estimated false discovery rates by permuting HLA or CMV assignments 20 times. A later analysis grouped co-occurring TCRs with DBSCAN, adding TCRdist sequence similarity when clustering within HLA-allele-positive subsets. For co-occurrence clustering, repertoires with fewer than 30,000 or more than 120,000 public chains were excluded, along with five or six repertoires with anomalous nucleotide sharing. TCRdb provides this immuneACCESS table in a form limited to in-frame rearrangements. Some clones are lacking; in checked studies, under half of them reflect an unresolved V gene, and why the rest are absent is not known. Clonal size and the V and J genes are those of that table, whereas D and trimming came from the DNA. The data table for this sample lists about 160,000 clones. The top ten clonotypes cover about 1.2% of the sample.

What the study reported, not specific to this receptor: According to a later analysis, TCR association rates differed among HLA loci, with DRB1 alleles showing the most associated TCRs and HLA-C alleles showing the fewest. A group of highly shared sequence variants was considered likely to be a technical artifact of the sequencing pipeline. About 17 rarely observed V segments, including chromosome 9 orphons, were excluded from the earlier analysis of almost 600 of the donors because counts were too low. Because HLA typing was unavailable for some donors at each locus, only the typed subset was used in association tests. Correlated functional status among segregating V segments might reflect linkage disequilibrium, but an unknown experimental factor could not be ruled out. Most TCR sequences were seen in very few donors, while some public TCRs were found in many individuals. It was suggested by the authors that the approach could potentially be generalized to other disease states and immunological phenotypes. An association between a missense DCLRE1C variant and V-gene and J-gene trimming of TCR beta chains was found in a later genetic analysis and replicated in an independent cohort. A later analysis found that HLA-associated TCR beta chains were more clonally expanded and had lower generation probabilities than equally common non-associated chains. In an earlier analysis of more than 500 of the donors, most TCR beta V segments appeared in productive rearrangements about 87% or about 30% of the time, broadly matching IMGT annotations. The study gave a list of 150 to 200 TCR beta chains associated with cytomegalovirus. Roughly uniform sequencing depth across donors was assumed in presence/absence analyses, although this assumption may not hold. A few of the identified cytomegalovirus-associated TCR beta chains were confirmed in vitro to be specific for cytomegalovirus antigens. In a later genetic analysis, fewer N-insertions in productive TCRs were reported among donors in an Asian-associated ancestry cluster than the approximately 710-donor mean. In a later analysis, some 17,000 TCR beta sequences were associated with specific HLA alleles at a false discovery rate of 0.05. Because the 87-base-pair reads could not distinguish some IMGT-functional V segments, including TRBV6-2 and TRBV6-3, those segments were excluded. In a later analysis, several top co-occurrence clusters were reported to appear linked to parvovirus B19, influenza, CMV and Epstein-Barr virus. Only TCR beta chains were sequenced in this cohort, and the absence of alpha or paired-chain data limited detectable features. The classifier was reported to diagnose cytomegalovirus status with high specificity and sensitivity in both the original and validation cohorts. When HLA alleles, especially DR and DQ, strongly co-occurred, TCR associations were difficult to assign to individual alleles. Most CMV-associated TCR beta chains appeared to be HLA-restricted in a later analysis, and the HLA associations seemed to be driven largely by CMV exposure. For the cohort, immune exposure information was limited to CMV serostatus. A further reported finding was that TCR beta sequences accurately predicted the HLA-A and HLA-B alleles for most subjects in the first cohort.

Sequencing was done on a sample of PBMCs. The receptor chain draws on TRBV5-1 and TRBJ2-1; the D gene is perhaps TRBD2, from 5 matching bases. The origin of this receptor is a woman aged 55-75 years in good health and CMV-seronegative. The nucleotide sequence reads as follows: TGCGCCAGCAGCCCCCCCAGCGGAAGCTACAATGAGCAGTTCTTC. The encoded protein is CASSPPSGSYNEQFF.